The present T cell receptor (beta chain) was sequenced within a study of T-cell memory formation after mild COVID-19. TCRdb reprocessed the 5' RACE reads with MiXCR, giving one entry per CDR3 protein. This sample has hundreds of thousands of distinct CDR3 sequences, with about 20% found just once. Trimming stripped 0 bases from V and 6 bases from J, with 21 bases between. From germline, CDR1 is SNHLY and CDR2 FYNNEI. The length of the CDR3 is 18 residues. The V gene is TRBV2, the J gene TRBJ2-1; D is perhaps TRBD2 (6 bases). Sequencing was performed on PBMCs or a T cell subset sorted from them (not recorded which). The clonotype was recovered from an adult woman who had mild COVID-19 (a few samples of this study predate the infection). Cell type and time point are not known. CDR3 residues: CASSEAGSRGLPPNEQFF. CDR3 nucleotide sequence: TGTGCCAGCAGTGAAGCGGGAAGCCGGGGACTCCCGCCCAATGAGCAGTTCTTC.